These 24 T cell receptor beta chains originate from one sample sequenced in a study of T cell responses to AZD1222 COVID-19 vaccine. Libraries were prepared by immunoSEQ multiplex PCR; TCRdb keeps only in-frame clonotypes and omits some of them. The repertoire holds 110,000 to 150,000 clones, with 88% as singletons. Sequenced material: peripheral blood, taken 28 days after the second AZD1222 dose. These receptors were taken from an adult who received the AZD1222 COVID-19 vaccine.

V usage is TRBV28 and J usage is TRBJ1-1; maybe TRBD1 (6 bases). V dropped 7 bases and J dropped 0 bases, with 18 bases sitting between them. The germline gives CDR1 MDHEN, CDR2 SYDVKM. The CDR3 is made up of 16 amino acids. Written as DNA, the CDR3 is TGTGCCAGCACCAAAGGGGGGGCGATCCTGAACACTGAAGCTTTCTTT. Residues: CASTKGGAILNTEAFF.

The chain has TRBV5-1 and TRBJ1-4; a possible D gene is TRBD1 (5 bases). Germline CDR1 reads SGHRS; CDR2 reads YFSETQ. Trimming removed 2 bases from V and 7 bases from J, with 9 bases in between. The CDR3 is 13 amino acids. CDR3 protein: CASSFGGFEKLFF. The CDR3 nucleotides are TGCGCCAGCAGCTTCGGGGGGTTTGAAAAACTGTTTTTT.

As DNA, the CDR3 is TGTGCCAGCAGTTACTCGAGAGCCACCTACGAGCAGTACTTC. This encodes CASSYSRATYEQYF. This chain uses TRBV6-6 with TRBJ2-7; D uncertain. There are 14 residues in the CDR3. V lost 0 bases to trimming and J lost 2 bases, with 8 bases between them. Per the germline V gene, CDR1 is MNHNY and CDR2 is SVGAGI (reference sequence).

CDR3 coding DNA: TGTGCCAGCAGCACCCGGGACCAGGGCAGGAATGAGCAGTTCTTC. Translation gives CASSTRDQGRNEQFF. This rearrangement joins TRBV7-2 to TRBJ2-1, with D possibly called TRBD1 or TRBD2 (5 bases each). The germline V gene has CDR1 SGHTA and CDR2 FQGNSA. Between the trimmed V and J ends, which lost 5 bases and 7 bases, there was a span of 18 bases. The CDR3 has 15 residues.

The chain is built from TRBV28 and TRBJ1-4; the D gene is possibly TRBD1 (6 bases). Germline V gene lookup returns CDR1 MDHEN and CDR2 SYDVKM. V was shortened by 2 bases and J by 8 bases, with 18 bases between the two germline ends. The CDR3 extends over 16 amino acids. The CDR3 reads CASSLTPSGTFEKLFF. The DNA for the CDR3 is TGTGCCAGCAGTTTAACCCCATCCGGGACATTCGAAAAACTGTTTTTT. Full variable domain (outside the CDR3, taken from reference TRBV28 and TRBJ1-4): DVKVTQSSRYLVKRTGEKVFLECVQDMDHENMFWYRQDPGLGLRLIYFSYDVKMKEKGDIPEGYSVSREKKERFSLILESASTNQTSMYLCASSLTPSGTFEKLFFGSGTQLSVL.

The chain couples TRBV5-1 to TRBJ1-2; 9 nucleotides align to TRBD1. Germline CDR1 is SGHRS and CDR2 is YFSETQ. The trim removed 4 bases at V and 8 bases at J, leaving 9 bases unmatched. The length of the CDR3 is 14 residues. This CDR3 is CASSTQGAPEGYTF. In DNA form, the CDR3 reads TGCGCCAGCAGCACACAGGGGGCGCCCGAAGGCTACACCTTC.

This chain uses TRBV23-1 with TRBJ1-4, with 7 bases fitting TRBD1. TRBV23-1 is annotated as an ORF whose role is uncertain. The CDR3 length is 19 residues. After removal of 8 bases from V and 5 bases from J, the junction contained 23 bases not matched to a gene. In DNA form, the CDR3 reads TGCGCCAGCTACCCGGGACAGTTTATTCACAGGGATGGGAATGAAAAACTGTTTTTT. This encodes CASYPGQFIHRDGNEKLFF.

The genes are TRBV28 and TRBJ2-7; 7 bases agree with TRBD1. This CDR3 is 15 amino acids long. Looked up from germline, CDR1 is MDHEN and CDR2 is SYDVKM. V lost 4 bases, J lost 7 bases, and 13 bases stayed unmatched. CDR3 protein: CASSSPYRGKGEQYF. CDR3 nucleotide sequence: TGTGCCAGCAGTTCCCCTTACAGGGGTAAAGGGGAGCAGTACTTC.

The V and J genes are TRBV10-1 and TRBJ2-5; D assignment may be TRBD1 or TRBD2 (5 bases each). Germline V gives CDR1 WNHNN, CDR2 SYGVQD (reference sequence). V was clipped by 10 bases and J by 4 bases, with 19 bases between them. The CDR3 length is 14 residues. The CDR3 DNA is TGCGCCACCCTCCCCCTTGCTGGGGGAGAGACCCAGTACTTC. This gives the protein CATLPLAGGETQYF.

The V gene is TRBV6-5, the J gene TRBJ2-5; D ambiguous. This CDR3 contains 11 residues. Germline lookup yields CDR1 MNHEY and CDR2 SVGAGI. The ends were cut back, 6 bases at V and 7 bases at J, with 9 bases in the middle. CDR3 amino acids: CASRGLGTQYF. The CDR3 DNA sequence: TGTGCCAGCAGGGGATTAGGGACCCAGTACTTC.

The CDR3 loop reads CASSKVAGIDTGELFF. CDR3 nucleotide sequence: TGCGCCAGCAGCAAGGTAGCGGGGATTGACACCGGGGAGCTGTTTTTT. The V and J genes are TRBV5-1 and TRBJ2-2; TRBD2 agrees at 8 bases. CDR3 length equals 16 residues. Trimming took 4 bases from V and 3 from J; bases not matched to a gene: 8. CDR1 is SGHRS, CDR2 YFSETQ, per germline.

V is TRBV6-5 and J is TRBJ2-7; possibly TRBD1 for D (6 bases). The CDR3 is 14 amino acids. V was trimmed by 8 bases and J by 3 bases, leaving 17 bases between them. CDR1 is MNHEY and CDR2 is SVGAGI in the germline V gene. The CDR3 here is CASLPFTGLYEQYF. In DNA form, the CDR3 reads TGTGCCAGCCTCCCCTTTACAGGGCTCTACGAGCAGTACTTC.

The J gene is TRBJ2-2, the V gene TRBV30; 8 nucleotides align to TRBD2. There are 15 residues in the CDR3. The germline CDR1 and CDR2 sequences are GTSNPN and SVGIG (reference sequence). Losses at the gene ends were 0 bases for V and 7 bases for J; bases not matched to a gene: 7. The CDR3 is CAWSVSLAGDGELFF. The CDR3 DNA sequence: TGTGCCTGGAGTGTAAGTCTAGCGGGTGACGGGGAGCTGTTTTTT.

This chain's CDR3 is CASSFPGGTGEKGYTF. The CDR3 DNA reads as TGTGCCAGCAGCTTCCCCGGGGGGACCGGGGAGAAAGGCTACACCTTC. V is TRBV13 and J is TRBJ1-2, with D perhaps matching TRBD1 (5 bases). The ends were cut back, 3 bases at V and 8 bases at J, with 22 bases in the middle. This CDR3 is 16 amino acids long. Germline CDR1 and CDR2: PRHDT and FYEKMQ (reference sequence).

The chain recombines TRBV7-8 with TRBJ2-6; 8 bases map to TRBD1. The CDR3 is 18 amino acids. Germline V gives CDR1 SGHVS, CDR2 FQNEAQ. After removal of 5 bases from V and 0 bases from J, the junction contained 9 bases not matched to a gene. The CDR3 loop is CASSASPGGASGANVLTF. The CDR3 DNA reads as TGTGCCAGCAGCGCATCACCAGGGGGCGCCTCTGGGGCCAACGTCCTGACTTTC.

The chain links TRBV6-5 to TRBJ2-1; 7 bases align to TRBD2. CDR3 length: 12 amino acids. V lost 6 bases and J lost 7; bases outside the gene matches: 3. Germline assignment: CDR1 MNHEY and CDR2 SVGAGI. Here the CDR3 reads CASSFGGNEQFF. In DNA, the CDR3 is TGTGCCAGCAGCTTCGGGGGGAATGAGCAGTTCTTC.

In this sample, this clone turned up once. The CDR3 region has the DNA TGTGCCAGCAGCCCCGCCGGCGGGGCCTATGGCTACACCTTC. Amino acid sequence: CASSPAGGAYGYTF. This chain uses TRBV7-8 with TRBJ1-2; TRBD1 might be the D (5 bases). The CDR3 runs to 14 residues. CDR1 is SGHVS and CDR2 is FQNEAQ in the germline V gene. Between the trimmed V and J ends, which lost 5 bases and 4 bases, there was a span of 14 bases.

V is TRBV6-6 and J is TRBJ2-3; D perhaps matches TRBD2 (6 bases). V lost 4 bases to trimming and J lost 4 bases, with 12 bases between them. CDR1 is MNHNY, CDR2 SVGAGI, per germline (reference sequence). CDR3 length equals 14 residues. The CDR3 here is CASSSTRGSDTQYF. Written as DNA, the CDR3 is TGTGCCAGCAGTTCCACACGGGGGTCAGATACGCAGTATTTT.

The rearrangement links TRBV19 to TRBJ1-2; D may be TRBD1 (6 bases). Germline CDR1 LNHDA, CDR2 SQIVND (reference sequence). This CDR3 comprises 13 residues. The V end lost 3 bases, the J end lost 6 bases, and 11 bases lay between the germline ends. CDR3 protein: CASSITGTHGYTF. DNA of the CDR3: TGTGCCAGTAGTATCACAGGGACCCATGGCTACACCTTC.

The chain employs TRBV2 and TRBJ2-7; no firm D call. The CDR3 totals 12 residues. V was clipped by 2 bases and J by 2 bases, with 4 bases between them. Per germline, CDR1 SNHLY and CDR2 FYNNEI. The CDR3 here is CASSEFTYEQYF. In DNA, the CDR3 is TGTGCCAGCAGTGAATTTACCTACGAGCAGTACTTC.

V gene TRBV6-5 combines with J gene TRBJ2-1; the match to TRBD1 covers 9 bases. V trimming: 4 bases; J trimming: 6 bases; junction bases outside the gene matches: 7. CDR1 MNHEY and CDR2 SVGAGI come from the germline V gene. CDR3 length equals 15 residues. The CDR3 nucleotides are TGTGCCAGCAGTTCCCGGGACAGGGAGCCCAATGAGCAGTTCTTC. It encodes CASSSRDREPNEQFF.

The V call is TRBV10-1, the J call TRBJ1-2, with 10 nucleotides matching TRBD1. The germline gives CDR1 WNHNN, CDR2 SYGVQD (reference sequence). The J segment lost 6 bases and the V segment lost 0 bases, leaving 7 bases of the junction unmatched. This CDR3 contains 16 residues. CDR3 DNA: TGCGCCAGCAGTGAGTCTAGTGGGACAGGGGTGAATGGCTACACCTTC. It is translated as CASSESSGTGVNGYTF.

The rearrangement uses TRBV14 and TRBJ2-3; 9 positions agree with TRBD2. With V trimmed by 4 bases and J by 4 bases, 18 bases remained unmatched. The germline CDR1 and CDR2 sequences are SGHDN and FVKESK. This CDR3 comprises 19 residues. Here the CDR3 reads CASSRLVAGVGPSSDTQYF. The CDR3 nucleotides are TGTGCCAGCAGCCGCCTGGTAGCGGGAGTTGGGCCTAGCTCAGATACGCAGTATTTT.

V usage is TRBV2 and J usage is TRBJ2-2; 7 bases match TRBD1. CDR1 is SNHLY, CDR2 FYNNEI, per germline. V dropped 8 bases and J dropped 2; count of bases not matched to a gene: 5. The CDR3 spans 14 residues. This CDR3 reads CASLDRVNTGELFF. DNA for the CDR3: TGTGCCAGCCTCGACAGGGTCAACACCGGGGAGCTGTTTTTT.